This TCR beta chain was found in a study of identical twins. This clonotype has at least ten counts. CDR1 is MDHEN and CDR2 is SYDVKM in the germline V gene. V lost 4 bases to trimming and J lost 2 bases, with 17 bases between them. CDR3 length: 16 residues. TCRdb processed the 5' RACE reads anew with MiXCR; each CDR3 protein has one entry. Of a few hundred thousand distinct CDR3 sequences detected, approximately 9.6% appear once; the ten largest clones hold under 3.5%. These data also featured in a second study, about yellow fever vaccine responses in identical twins.

This receptor was obtained from a woman aged 18-29 years in good health. Specimen: PBMCs. The chain combines TRBV28 with TRBJ1-1; a weak D match, TRBD1 (6 bases). The CDR3 DNA reads TGTGCCAGCAGTTCCCGGAGGGGGACGGGCAACACTGAAGCTTTCTTT. Its protein is CASSSRRGTGNTEAFF. Full variable domain (remainder filled in from reference TRBV28 and TRBJ1-1): DVKVTQSSRYLVKRTGEKVFLECVQDMDHENMFWYRQDPGLGLRLIYFSYDVKMKEKGDIPEGYSVSREKKERFSLILESASTNQTSMYLCASSSRRGTGNTEAFFGQGTRLTVV.